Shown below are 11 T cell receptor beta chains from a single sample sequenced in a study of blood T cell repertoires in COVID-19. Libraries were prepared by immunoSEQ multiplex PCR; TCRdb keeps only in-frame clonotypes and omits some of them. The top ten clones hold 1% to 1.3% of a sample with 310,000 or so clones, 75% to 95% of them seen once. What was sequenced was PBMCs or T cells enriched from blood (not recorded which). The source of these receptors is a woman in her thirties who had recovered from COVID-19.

CDR3 sequence: CASSPKDSSYEQYF. DNA of the CDR3: TGTGCCAGCTCACCTAAGGACAGTAGTTACGAGCAGTACTTC. The genes are TRBV18 and TRBJ2-7, with a weak D call TRBD1 (6 bases). The length of the CDR3 is 14 residues. Germline-derived CDR1 and CDR2 are KGHSH and LQKENI. V was cut by 3 bases and J by 4 bases, with 13 bases left in between.

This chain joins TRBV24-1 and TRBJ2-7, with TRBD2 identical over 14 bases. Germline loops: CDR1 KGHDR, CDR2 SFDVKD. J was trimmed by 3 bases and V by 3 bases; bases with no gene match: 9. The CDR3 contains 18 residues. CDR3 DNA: TGTGCCACCAGTGATGTCTCCGGGACTAGCGGGAGTATCTACGAGCAGTACTTC. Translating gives CATSDVSGTSGSIYEQYF.

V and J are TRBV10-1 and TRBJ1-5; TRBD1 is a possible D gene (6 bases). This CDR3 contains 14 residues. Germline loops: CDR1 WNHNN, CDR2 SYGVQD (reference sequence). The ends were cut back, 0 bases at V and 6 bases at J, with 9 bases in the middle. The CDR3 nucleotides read TGCGCCAGCAGTGAGTCAACAGGGAGTCAGCCCCAGCATTTT. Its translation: CASSESTGSQPQHF.

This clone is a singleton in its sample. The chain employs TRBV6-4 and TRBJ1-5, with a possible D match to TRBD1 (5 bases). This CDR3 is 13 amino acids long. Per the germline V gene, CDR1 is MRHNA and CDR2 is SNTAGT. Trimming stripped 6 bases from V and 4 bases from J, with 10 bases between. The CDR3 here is CASSWGENQPQHF. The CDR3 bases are TGTGCCAGCAGCTGGGGGGAGAATCAGCCCCAGCATTTT.

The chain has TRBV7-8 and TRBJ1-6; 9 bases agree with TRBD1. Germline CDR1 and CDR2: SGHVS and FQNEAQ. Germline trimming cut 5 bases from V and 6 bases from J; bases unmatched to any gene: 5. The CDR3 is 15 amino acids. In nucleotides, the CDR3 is TGTGCCAGCAGCCCCGGGACAGGGTTTAATTCACCCCTCCACTTT. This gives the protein CASSPGTGFNSPLHF.

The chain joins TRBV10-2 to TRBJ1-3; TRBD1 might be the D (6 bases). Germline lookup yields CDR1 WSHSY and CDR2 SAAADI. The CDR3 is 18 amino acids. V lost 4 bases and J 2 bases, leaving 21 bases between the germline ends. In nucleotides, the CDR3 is TGCGCCAGCAGTGGAATGCAGTCGGGGGGCGCAGCTGGAAACACCATATATTTT. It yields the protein CASSGMQSGGAAGNTIYF.

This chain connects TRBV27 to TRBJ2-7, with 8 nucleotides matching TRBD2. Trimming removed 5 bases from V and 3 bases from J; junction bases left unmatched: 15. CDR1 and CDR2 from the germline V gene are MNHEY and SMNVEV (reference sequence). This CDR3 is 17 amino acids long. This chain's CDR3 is CASSTTGRGGPYYEQYF. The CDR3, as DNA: TGTGCCAGCAGTACAACTGGTCGGGGGGGGCCCTACTACGAGCAGTACTTC.

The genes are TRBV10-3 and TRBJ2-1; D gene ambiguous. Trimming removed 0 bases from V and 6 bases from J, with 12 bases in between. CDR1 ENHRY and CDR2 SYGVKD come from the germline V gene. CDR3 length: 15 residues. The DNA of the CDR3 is TGTGCCATCAGTGAGTCGGGCATAAAGAGCAATGAGCAGTTCTTC. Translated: CAISESGIKSNEQFF.

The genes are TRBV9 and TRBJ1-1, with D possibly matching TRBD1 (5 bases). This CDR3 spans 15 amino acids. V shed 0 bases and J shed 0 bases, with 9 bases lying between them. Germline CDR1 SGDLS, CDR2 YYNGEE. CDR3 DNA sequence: TGTGCCAGCAGCGTAGTATCAGGGATGAACACTGAAGCTTTCTTT. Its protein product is CASSVVSGMNTEAFF.

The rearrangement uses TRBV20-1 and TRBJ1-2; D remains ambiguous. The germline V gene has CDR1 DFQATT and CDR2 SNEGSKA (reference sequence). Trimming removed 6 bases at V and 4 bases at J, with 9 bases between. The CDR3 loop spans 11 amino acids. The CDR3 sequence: CSAPFPYGYTF. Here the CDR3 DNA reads TGCAGTGCCCCTTTTCCCTATGGCTACACCTTC.

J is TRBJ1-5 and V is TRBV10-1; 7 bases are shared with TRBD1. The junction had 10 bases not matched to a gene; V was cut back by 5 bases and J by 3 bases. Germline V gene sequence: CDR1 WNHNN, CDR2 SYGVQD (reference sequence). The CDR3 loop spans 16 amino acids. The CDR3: CASSPADRKINQPQHF. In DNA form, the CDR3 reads TGCGCCAGCAGTCCCGCGGACAGGAAAATCAATCAGCCCCAGCATTTT.